This T cell receptor (beta chain) originates from a study of vaccination effects on CD4 cells after COVID-19. At the level of the study: It was a median of 72 days after the second dose that post-vaccine samples were obtained.

After roughly 9 days in culture, the CD4+ T cells were isolated. Participants got two doses of BNT162b2 or mRNA-1273 vaccine. Trimming removed 4 bases from V and 3 bases from J, with 16 bases in between. Germline CDR1 is SGHDT and CDR2 is YYEEEE. The CDR3 runs 15 residues. This clone has a handful of counts. Its specificity is not known. The protocol was immunoSEQ multiplex PCR, while the TCRdb copy is restricted to in-frame clones and leaves out a portion. The table lists under 70,000 clones, roughly 74% of them singletons. This chain links TRBV5-6 with TRBJ1-1; D is undetermined. This TCR derives from a human donor who received a COVID-19 vaccine. The sample consisted of CD4+ T cells from PBMCs cultured without peptide, taken after COVID-19 vaccination. The CDR3 is CASSKTHGRDTEAFF. The CDR3 bases are TGTGCCAGCAGCAAGACGCACGGACGGGACACTGAAGCTTTCTTT.